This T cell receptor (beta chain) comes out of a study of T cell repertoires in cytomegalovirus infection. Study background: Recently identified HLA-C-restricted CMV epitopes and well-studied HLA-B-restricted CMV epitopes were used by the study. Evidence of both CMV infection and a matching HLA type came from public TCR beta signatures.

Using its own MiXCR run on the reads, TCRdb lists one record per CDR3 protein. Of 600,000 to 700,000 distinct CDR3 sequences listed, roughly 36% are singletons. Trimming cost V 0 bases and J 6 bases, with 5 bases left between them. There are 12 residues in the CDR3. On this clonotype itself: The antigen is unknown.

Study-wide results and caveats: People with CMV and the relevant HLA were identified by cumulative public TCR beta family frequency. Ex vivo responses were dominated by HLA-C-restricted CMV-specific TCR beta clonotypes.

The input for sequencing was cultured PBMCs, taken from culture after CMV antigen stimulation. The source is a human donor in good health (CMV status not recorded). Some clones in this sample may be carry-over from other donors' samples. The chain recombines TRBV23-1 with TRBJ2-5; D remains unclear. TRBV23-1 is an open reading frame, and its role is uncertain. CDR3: CASSQSRQTQYF. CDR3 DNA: TGCGCCAGCAGTCAATCGAGACAGACCCAGTACTTC.